What follows is one T cell receptor beta chain and its context. This probably arose from a read error, given a far larger clone one base away. The sample is drawn from a study of low-dose radiotherapy and immunotherapy resistance in tumors. About the research overall: 1 Gy per fraction was delivered to Cohort 2 every two weeks, for 13 Gy total over 26 weeks. Intravenous cyclophosphamide 200 mg/m2 was given every two weeks, one day before radiation and immunotherapy.

First-strand cDNA relied on TRAV- and TRBV-specific primers spanning alpha and beta chains. With a constant-region primer and a V-primer adapter, TCRs were subjected to 20 PCR cycles of amplification. The mRNA that was isolated underwent amplification by in vitro transcription. Via MiXCR, TCRdb re-called the reads, giving one row per CDR3 protein. This table has 85,000 to 95,000 distinct CDR3 sequences, just under 9.5% appearing once. Trimming cost V 5 bases and J 10 bases; bases outside gene matches: 12. Germline V lookup: CDR1 WSHSY, CDR2 SAAADI. This CDR3 spans 15 amino acids. As to time point: before trial treatment. Donors were given nivolumab, ipilimumab, aspirin, low-dose cyclophosphamide and low-dose radiotherapy.

This chain joins TRBV10-2 and TRBJ2-1, with 9 bases that match TRBD2. This receptor was taken from a male donor with prostate cancer. The source was PBMCs, collected before treatment. CDR3 coding DNA: TGCGCCAGCAGTAGAGTAGCGGGAGATGCCTACGAGCAGTTCTTC. It encodes CASSRVAGDAYEQFF.